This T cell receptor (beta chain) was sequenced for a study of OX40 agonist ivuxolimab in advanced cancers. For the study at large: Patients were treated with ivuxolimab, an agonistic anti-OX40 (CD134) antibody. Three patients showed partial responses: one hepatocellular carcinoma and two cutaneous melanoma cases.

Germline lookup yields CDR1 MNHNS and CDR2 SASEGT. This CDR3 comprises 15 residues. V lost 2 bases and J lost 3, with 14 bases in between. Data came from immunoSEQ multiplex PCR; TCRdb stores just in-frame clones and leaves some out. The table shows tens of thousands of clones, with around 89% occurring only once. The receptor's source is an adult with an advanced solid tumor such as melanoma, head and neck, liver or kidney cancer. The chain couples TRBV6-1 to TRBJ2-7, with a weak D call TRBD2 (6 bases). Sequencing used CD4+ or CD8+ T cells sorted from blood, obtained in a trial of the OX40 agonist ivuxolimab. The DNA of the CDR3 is TGTGCCAGCAGTGAATTGCGGGGAGCTTACTACGAGCAGTACTTC. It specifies CASSELRGAYYEQYF.